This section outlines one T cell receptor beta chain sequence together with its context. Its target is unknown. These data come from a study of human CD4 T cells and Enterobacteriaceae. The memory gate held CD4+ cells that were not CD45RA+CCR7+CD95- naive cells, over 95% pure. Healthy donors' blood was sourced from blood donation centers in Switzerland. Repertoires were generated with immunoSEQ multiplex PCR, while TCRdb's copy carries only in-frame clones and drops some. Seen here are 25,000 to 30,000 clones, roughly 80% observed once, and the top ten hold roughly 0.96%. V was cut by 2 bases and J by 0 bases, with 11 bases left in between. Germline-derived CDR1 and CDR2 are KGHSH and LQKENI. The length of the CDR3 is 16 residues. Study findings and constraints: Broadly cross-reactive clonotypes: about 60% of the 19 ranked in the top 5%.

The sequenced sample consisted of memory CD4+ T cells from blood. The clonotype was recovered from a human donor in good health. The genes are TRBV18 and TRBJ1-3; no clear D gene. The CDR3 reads CASSPYDTSSGNTIYF. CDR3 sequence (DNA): TGTGCCAGCTCACCATACGACACCTCCTCTGGAAACACCATATATTTT.